This T cell receptor (beta chain) is from a study of CD8+ T cells in alopecia areata. Turning to the study itself: Treated patients swallowed 5 to 10 mg of oral tofacitinib twice daily. Patients took tofacitinib for 6 to 18 months, followed by 6 drug-free months.

Sampling of alopecia areata patients yielded lesional scalp punch biopsies as well as peripheral blood. Sequencing templates came from extracted RNA that was reverse transcribed into cDNA. Measured with immunoSEQ multiplex PCR; TCRdb has only the in-frame clones, and not every one. The sample lists roughly 120,000 clones; around two fifths were seen once. The CDR3 runs to 16 residues. Germline CDR1 reads LGHNA; CDR2 reads YNFKEQ. Trimming took 0 bases from V and 1 from J, leaving 10 bases between them. J is TRBJ2-4 and V is TRBV4-2; TRBD1 might be the D (5 bases). Sequencing input: CD4+ T cells sorted from blood. This TCR derives from a human donor with alopecia areata. CDR3 coding DNA: TGTGCCAGCAGCCAAGATGGTGGGGCCGCCAAAAACATTCAGTACTTC. Protein: CASSQDGGAAKNIQYF.